Sequencing of this T cell receptor (beta chain) was carried out in a study of T cell responses to AZD1222 COVID-19 vaccine. The protocol was immunoSEQ multiplex PCR, while the TCRdb copy is restricted to in-frame clones and leaves out a portion. The profile shows 110,000 to 150,000 clones, 80% to 90% of them singletons. Germline V gives CDR1 SGDLS, CDR2 YYNGEE. There are 16 residues in the CDR3. V was clipped by 0 bases and J by 5 bases; unmatched bases: 7. Study results and caveats: Samples come after the peak T cell response, not at day 14. Spike-specific TCR breadth and depth grew following two AZD1222 doses. White British people made up most donors, females outnumbered males, and clonal diversity was possibly underestimated. At study baseline, merely about 6 AZD1222 recipients were seropositive.

This clone occurred once. As yet, its antigen is unknown. Sequences were derived from peripheral blood, sampled on day 0 of AZD1222 vaccination. The V call is TRBV9, the J call TRBJ2-2, with 7 bases aligning to TRBD2. This receptor was identified in an adult in good health. CDR3 sequence reads: CASSVGGGQSTGELFF. Here the CDR3 DNA reads TGTGCCAGCAGCGTAGGGGGAGGGCAGTCTACCGGGGAGCTGTTTTTT.